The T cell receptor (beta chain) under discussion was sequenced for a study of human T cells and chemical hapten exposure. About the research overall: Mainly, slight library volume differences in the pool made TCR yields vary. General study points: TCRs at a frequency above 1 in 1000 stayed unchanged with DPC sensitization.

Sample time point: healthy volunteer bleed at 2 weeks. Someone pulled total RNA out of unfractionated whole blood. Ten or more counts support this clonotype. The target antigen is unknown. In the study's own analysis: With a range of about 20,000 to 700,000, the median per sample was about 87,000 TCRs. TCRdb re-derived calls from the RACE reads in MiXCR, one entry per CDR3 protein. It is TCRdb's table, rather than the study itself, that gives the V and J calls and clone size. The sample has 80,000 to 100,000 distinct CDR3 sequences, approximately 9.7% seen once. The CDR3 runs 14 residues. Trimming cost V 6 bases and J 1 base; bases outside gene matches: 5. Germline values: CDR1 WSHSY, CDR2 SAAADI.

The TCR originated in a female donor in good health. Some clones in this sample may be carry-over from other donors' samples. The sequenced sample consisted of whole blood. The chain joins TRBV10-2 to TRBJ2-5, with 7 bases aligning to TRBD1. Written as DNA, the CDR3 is TGCGCCAGCAGAGTGACAGGGCCCCAAGAGACCCAGTACTTC. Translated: CASRVTGPQETQYF.